A selection of T cell receptor beta chains follows, all from one sample in a study of blood T cells in healthy people across ages. TCRdb analysed the 5' RACE reads with MiXCR anew, one entry per CDR3 protein. The sample carries around 1,900,000 distinct CDR3 sequences, about 39% recorded once. The material sequenced was blood. These receptors were collected from a human donor in good health. Both conserved end residues are part of each CDR3. The order of the fields is J gene, V gene, CDR3 protein.

J gene: TRBJ1-2
V gene: TRBV20-1
CDR3 protein: CSARDGKGVYGYTF

J gene: TRBJ1-4
V gene: TRBV12-3/TRBV12-4
CDR3 protein: CASSLRPGPNEKLFF

J gene: TRBJ1-6
V gene: TRBV7-9
CDR3 protein: CASSRMGDYNSPLHF

J gene: TRBJ2-7
V gene: TRBV7-2
CDR3 protein: CASSLEGGGSYEQYF

J gene: TRBJ1-2
V gene: TRBV29-1
CDR3 protein: CSVDRSVGLGGYTF

J gene: TRBJ1-2
V gene: TRBV9
CDR3 protein: CASSQFDNRAVGYTF

J gene: TRBJ1-4
V gene: TRBV28
CDR3 protein: CASSFRSVPFKEKLFF

J gene: TRBJ2-2
V gene: TRBV12-5
CDR3 protein: CASGSVYTGELFF

J gene: TRBJ2-7
V gene: TRBV27
CDR3 protein: CASMIKTGTYEQYF

J gene: TRBJ1-2
V gene: TRBV6-5
CDR3 protein: CASSYSQGEGERYGYTF

J gene: TRBJ2-6
V gene: TRBV7-2
CDR3 protein: CASSLVRLVSGANVLTF

J gene: TRBJ1-2
V gene: TRBV14
CDR3 protein: CASSVGASFYTF

J gene: TRBJ2-7
V gene: TRBV7-9
CDR3 protein: CASSFPEDPYEQYF

J gene: TRBJ2-3
V gene: TRBV20-1
CDR3 protein: CSARDSRGPTDTQYF

J gene: TRBJ1-2
V gene: TRBV4-3
CDR3 protein: CASSQEGQSLSYGYTF

J gene: TRBJ2-7
V gene: TRBV28
CDR3 protein: CASKLDRGFPYEQYF

J gene: TRBJ2-3
V gene: TRBV5-1
CDR3 protein: CASSLARVDTQYF

J gene: TRBJ2-1
V gene: TRBV7-8
CDR3 protein: CASSSDGHTFREQFF

J gene: TRBJ2-1
V gene: TRBV4-3
CDR3 protein: CASSRTGILTNEQFF

J gene: TRBJ2-7
V gene: TRBV29-1
CDR3 protein: CSVAPDSSGEQYF

J gene: TRBJ2-1
V gene: TRBV7-2
CDR3 protein: CASSLGLAGMNEQFF

J gene: TRBJ2-5
V gene: TRBV5-1
CDR3 protein: CASSEGTGGVIEETQYF

J gene: TRBJ1-5
V gene: TRBV2
CDR3 protein: CASSLQTGYQPQHF

J gene: TRBJ2-6
V gene: TRBV10-3
CDR3 protein: CAISESGGPTSGANVLTF

J gene: TRBJ1-1
V gene: TRBV30
CDR3 protein: CAWREGRSTEAFF

J gene: TRBJ2-6
V gene: TRBV7-2
CDR3 protein: CASSLDGNQEGANVLTF

J gene: TRBJ2-3
V gene: TRBV5-1
CDR3 protein: CASSLSYFADTQYF